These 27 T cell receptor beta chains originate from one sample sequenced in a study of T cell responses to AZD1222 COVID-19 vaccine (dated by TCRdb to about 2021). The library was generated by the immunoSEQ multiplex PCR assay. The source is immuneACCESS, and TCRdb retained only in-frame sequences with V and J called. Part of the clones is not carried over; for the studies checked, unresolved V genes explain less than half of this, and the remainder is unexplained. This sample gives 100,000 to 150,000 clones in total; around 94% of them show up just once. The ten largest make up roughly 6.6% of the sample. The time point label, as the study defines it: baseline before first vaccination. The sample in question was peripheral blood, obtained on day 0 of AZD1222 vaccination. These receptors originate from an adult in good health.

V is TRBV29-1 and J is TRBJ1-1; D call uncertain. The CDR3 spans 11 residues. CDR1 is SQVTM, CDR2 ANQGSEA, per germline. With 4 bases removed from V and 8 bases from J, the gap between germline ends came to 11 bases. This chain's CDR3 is CSVVSPREAFF. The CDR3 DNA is TGCAGCGTTGTATCGCCACGCGAAGCTTTCTTT.

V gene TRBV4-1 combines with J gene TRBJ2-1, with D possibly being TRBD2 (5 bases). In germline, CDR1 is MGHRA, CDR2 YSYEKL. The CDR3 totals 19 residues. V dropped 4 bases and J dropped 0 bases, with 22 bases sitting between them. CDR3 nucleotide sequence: TGCGCCAGCAGCCCAAGCGCCATTCGGAGGAAGAACTCCTACAATGAGCAGTTCTTC. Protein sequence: CASSPSAIRRKNSYNEQFF.

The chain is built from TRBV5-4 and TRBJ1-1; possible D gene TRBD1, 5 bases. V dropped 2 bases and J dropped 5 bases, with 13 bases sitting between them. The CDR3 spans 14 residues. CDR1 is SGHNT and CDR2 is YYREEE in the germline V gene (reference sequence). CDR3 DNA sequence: TGTGCCAGCAGCTTCCTGAGCGGGGGGACTGAAGCTTTCTTT. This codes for CASSFLSGGTEAFF.

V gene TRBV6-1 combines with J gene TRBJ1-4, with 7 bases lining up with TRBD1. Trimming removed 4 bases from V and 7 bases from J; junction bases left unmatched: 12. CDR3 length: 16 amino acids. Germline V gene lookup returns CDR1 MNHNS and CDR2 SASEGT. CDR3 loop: CASSASDRDSSEKLFF. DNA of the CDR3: TGTGCCAGCAGTGCCTCCGACAGGGACTCGAGTGAAAAACTGTTTTTT.

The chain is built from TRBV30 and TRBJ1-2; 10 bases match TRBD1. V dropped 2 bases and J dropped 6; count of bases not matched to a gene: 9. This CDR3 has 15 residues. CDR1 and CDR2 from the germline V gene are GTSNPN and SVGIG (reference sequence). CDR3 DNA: TGTGCCTGGAGTATTACCGGGACAGGGGCGGATGGCTACACCTTC. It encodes CAWSITGTGADGYTF.

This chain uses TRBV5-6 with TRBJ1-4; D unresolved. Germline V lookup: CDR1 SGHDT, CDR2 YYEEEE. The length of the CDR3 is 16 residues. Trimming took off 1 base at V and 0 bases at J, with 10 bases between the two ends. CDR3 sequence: CASSLYSRPTNEKLFF. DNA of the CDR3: TGTGCCAGCAGCTTGTACTCCAGGCCAACTAATGAAAAACTGTTTTTT.

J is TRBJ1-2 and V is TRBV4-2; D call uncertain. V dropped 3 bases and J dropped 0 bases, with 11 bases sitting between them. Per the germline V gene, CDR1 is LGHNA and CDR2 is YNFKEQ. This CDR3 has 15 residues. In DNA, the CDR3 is TGTGCCAGCAGCCAGGAAAGTGTAGCTAACTATGGCTACACCTTC. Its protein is CASSQESVANYGYTF.

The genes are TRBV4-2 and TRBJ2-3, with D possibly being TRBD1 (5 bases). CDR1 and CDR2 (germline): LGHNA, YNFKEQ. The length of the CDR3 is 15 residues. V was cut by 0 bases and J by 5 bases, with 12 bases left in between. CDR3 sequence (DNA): TGTGCCAGCAGCCAAGATGGGGCCCCGGGAGATACGCAGTATTTT. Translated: CASSQDGAPGDTQYF.

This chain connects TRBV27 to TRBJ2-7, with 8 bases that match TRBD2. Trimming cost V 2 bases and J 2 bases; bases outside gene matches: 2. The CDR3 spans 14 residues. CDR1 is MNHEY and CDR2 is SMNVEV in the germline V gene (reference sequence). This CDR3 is CASSLSSGTYEQYF. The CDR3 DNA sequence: TGTGCCAGCAGTTTAAGTAGCGGGACCTACGAGCAGTACTTC.

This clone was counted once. The CDR3 nucleotides are TGTGCCAGCAGCACCTGGGCGGCGAACACCGGGGAGCTGTTTTTT. It translates to CASSTWAANTGELFF. The rearrangement joins TRBV6-2 or TRBV6-3 to TRBJ2-2; no firm D call. V was clipped by 6 bases and J by 0 bases, with 11 bases between them. This CDR3 has 15 residues. Germline V gene data show CDR1 as MNHEY and CDR2 as SVGEGT.

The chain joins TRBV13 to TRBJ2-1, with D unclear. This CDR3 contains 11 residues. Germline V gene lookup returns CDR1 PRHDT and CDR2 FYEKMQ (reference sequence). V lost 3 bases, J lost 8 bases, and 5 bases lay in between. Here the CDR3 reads CASSLVYEQFF. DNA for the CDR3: TGTGCCAGCAGCTTGGTTTATGAGCAGTTCTTC.

CDR3 sequence (DNA): TGTGCCACCAGTGATGGGGACAGCGAAAACTATGGCTACACCTTC. Translation: CATSDGDSENYGYTF. This chain connects TRBV24-1 to TRBJ1-2; 7 nucleotides match TRBD1. CDR1 and CDR2 (germline): KGHDR, SFDVKD. With 3 bases clipped from V and 2 bases from J, the junction kept 5 bases outside the gene matches. The CDR3 totals 15 residues.

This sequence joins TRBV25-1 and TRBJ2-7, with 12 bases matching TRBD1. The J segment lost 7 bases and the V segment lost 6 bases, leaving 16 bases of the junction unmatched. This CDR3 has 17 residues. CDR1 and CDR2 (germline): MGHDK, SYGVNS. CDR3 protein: CASRFPGCRDRGREQYF. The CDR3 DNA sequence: TGTGCCAGCAGGTTTCCCGGGTGTCGGGACAGGGGGCGGGAGCAGTACTTC.

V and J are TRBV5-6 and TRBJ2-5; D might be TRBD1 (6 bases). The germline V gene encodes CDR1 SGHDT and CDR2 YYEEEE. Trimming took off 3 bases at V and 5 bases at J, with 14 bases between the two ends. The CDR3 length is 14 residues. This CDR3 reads CASSYLTGIETQYF. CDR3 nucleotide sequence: TGTGCCAGCAGCTACCTAACAGGGATCGAGACCCAGTACTTC.

CDR3 DNA sequence: TGTGCCAGCGGGGACTACCATGCAGGCATGGCCAAAAACATTCAGTACTTC. Encoded protein: CASGDYHAGMAKNIQYF. The chain combines TRBV5-6 with TRBJ2-4, with TRBD2 matching over 7 bases. CDR1 SGHDT and CDR2 YYEEEE come from the germline V gene. This CDR3 is 17 amino acids long. The V and J ends lost 7 bases and 1 base, in that order; junction bases with no gene match: 14. The full variable domain, in which reference TRBV5-6 and TRBJ2-4 provide the parts outside the CDR3, is DAGVTQSPTHLIKTRGQQVTLRCSPKSGHDTVSWYQQALGQGPQFIFQYYEEEERQRGNFPDRFSGHQFPNYSSELNVNALLLGDSALYLCASGDYHAGMAKNIQYFGAGTRLSVL.

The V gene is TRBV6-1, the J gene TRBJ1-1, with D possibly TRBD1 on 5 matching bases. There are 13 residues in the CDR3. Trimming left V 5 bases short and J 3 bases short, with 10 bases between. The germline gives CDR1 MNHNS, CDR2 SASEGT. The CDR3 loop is CASSTQGDTEAFF. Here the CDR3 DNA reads TGTGCCAGCAGTACGCAGGGAGACACTGAAGCTTTCTTT.

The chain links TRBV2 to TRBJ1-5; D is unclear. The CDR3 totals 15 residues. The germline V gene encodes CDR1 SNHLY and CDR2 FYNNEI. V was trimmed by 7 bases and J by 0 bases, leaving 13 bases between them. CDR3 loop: CASKEVLYSNQPQHF. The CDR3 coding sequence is TGTGCCAGCAAGGAAGTCCTCTATAGCAATCAGCCCCAGCATTTT.

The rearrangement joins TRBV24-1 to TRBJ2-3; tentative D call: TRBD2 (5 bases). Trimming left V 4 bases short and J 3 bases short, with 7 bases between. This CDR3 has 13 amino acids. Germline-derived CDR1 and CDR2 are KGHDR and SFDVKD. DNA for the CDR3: TGTGCCACCAGTGAAGGACTGACAGATACGCAGTATTTT. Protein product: CATSEGLTDTQYF.

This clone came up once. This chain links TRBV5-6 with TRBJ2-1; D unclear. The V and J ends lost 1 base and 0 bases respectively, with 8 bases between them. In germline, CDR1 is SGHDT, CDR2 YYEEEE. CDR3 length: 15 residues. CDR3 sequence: CASSLTPSSYNEQFF. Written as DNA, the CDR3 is TGTGCCAGCAGCTTGACCCCCAGCTCCTACAATGAGCAGTTCTTC.

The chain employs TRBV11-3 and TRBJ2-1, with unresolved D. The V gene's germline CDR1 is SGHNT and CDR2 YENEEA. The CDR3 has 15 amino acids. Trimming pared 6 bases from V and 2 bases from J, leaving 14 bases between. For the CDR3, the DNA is TGTGCCAGCAGTAAAATTTTCCGAACCTACAATGAGCAGTTCTTC. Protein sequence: CASSKIFRTYNEQFF.

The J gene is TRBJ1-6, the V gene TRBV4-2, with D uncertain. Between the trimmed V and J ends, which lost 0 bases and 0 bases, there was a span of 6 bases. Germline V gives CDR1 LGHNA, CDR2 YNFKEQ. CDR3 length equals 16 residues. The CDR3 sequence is CASSQDKGSYNSPLHF. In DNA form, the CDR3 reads TGTGCCAGCAGCCAAGATAAGGGCTCCTATAATTCACCCCTCCACTTT.

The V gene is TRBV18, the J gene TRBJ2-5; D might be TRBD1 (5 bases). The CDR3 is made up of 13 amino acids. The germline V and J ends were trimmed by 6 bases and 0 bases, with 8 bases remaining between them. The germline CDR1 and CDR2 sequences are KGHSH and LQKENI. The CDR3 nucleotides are TGTGCCAGCTCCAGCAGGGACCAAGAGACCCAGTACTTC. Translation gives CASSSRDQETQYF.

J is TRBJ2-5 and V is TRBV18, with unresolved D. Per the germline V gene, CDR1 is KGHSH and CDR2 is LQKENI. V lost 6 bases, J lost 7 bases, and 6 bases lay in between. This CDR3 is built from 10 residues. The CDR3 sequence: CASSGPTQYF. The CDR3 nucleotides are TGTGCCAGCTCGGGCCCGACCCAGTACTTC.

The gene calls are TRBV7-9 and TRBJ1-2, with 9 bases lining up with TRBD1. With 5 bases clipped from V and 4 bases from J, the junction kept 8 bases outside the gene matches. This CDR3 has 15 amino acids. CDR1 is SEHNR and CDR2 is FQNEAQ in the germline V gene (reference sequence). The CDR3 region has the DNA TGTGCCAGCAGCCCCTCGGACAGGGGACCCTATGGCTACACCTTC. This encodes CASSPSDRGPYGYTF.

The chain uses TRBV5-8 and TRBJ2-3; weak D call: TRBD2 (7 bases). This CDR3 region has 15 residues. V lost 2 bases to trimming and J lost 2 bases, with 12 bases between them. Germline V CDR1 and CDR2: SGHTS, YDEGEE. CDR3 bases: TGTGCCAGCAGCTTTATCCGGGGGGCCACAGATACGCAGTATTTT. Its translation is CASSFIRGATDTQYF.

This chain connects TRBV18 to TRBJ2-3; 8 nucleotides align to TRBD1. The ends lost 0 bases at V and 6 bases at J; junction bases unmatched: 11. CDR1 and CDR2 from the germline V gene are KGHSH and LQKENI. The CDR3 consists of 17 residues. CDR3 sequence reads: CASSPPKNSDRVDTQYF. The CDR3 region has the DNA TGTGCCAGCTCACCACCTAAAAATTCGGACAGGGTGGATACGCAGTATTTT.

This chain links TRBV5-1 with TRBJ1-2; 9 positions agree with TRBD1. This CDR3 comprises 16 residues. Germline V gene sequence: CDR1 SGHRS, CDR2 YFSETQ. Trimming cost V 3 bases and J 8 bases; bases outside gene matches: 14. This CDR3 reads CASSSITGGIGGGYTF. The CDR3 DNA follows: TGCGCCAGCAGCTCTATTACAGGGGGCATCGGCGGAGGCTACACCTTC.